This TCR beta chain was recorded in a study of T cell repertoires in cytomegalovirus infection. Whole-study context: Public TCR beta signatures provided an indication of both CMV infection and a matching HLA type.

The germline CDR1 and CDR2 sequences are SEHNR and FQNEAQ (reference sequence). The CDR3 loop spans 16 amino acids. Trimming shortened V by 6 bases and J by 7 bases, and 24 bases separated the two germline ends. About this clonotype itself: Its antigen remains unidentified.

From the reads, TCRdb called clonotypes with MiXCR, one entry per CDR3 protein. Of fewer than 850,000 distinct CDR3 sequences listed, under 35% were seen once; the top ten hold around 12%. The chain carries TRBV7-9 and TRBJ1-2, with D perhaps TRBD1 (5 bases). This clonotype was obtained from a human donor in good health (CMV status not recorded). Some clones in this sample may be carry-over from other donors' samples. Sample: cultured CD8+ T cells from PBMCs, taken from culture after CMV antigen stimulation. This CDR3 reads CASSDGGVGGNFGYTF. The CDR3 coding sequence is TGTGCCAGCAGTGACGGAGGAGTCGGGGGTAATTTTGGCTACACCTTC.